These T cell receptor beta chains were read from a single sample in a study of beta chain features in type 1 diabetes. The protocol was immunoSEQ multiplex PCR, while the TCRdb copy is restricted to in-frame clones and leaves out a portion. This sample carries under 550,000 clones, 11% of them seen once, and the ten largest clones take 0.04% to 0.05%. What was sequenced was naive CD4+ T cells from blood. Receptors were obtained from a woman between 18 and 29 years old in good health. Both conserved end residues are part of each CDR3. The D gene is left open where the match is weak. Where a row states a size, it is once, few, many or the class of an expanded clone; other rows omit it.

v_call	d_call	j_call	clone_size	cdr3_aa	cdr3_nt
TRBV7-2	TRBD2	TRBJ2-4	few	CASSLVPLRVAGGTNIQYF	TGTGCCAGCAGCTTAGTTCCCCTTAGAGTAGCGGGAGGAACAAACATTCAGTACTTC
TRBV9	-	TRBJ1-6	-	CASSPIGRNSPLHF	TGTGCCAGCAGCCCTATAGGACGGAATTCACCCCTCCACTTT
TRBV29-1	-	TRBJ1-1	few	CSVEASFGGAFF	TGCAGCGTTGAAGCCTCGTTTGGTGGGGCTTTCTTT
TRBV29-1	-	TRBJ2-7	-	CSATTGSYEQYF	TGCAGCGCAACCACCGGGAGCTACGAGCAGTACTTC
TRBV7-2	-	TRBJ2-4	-	CASSLGGVLRDIQYF	TGTGCCAGCAGCTTAGGAGGGGTCCTAAGGGACATTCAGTACTTC
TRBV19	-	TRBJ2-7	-	CASSSGRGKHYEQYF	TGTGCCAGTAGTTCGGGACGGGGGAAGCACTACGAGCAGTACTTC
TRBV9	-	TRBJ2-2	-	CASSVYTGELFF	TGTGCCAGCAGCGTCTACACCGGGGAGCTGTTTTTT
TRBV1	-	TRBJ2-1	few	CTSSRLSRGGGQFF	TGCACCAGCAGCCGCTTGTCCAGGGGCGGGGGACAGTTCTTC
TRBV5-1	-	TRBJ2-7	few	CASSSQTYEQYF	TGCGCCAGCAGCTCCCAGACCTACGAGCAGTACTTC
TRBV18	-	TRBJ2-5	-	CASSPRAGGIQETQYF	TGTGCCAGCTCACCGAGGGCAGGAGGGATTCAAGAGACCCAGTACTTC
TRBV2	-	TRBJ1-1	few	CASSVVGNTEAFF	TGTGCCAGCAGTGTAGTGGGGAACACTGAAGCTTTCTTT
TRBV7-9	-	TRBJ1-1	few	CASSLIVLGAPNTEAFF	TGTGCCAGCAGCTTAATCGTTCTGGGGGCCCCGAACACTGAAGCTTTCTTT
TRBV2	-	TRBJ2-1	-	CASSLVTFGDEQFF	TGTGCCAGCAGCCTAGTGACTTTCGGCGATGAGCAGTTCTTC
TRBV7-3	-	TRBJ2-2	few	CASSPPGRGGELFF	TGTGCCAGCAGCCCCCCGGGACGTGGCGGGGAGCTGTTTTTT
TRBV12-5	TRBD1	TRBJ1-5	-	CASARDRESDQPQHF	TGTGCTAGTGCCCGGGACAGGGAATCCGATCAGCCCCAGCATTTT
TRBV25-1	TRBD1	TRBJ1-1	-	CASRRTGSTEAFF	TGTGCCAGCCGCAGGACAGGGTCCACTGAAGCTTTCTTT
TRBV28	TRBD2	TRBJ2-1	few	CASSLLAGVPYNEQFF	TGTGCCAGCAGTTTATTGGCGGGGGTACCCTACAATGAGCAGTTCTTC
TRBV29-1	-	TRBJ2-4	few	CSVRRAEREYF	TGCAGCGTTCGTCGGGCCGAGCGGGAGTACTTC
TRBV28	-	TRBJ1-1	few	CASSLAGGYTEAFF	TGTGCCAGCAGTTTGGCAGGTGGCTACACTGAAGCTTTCTTT
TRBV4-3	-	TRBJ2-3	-	CASSLTRVHSTDTQYF	TGCGCCAGCAGCCTTACCCGGGTACACTCCACAGATACGCAGTATTTT
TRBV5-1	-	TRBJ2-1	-	CASSLAQGYYNEQFF	TGCGCCAGCAGCTTGGCGCAGGGATACTACAATGAGCAGTTCTTC
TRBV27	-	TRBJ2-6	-	CASSLLGLALSGANVLTF	TGTGCCAGCAGTTTATTGGGACTGGCTCTCTCTGGGGCCAACGTCCTGACTTTC